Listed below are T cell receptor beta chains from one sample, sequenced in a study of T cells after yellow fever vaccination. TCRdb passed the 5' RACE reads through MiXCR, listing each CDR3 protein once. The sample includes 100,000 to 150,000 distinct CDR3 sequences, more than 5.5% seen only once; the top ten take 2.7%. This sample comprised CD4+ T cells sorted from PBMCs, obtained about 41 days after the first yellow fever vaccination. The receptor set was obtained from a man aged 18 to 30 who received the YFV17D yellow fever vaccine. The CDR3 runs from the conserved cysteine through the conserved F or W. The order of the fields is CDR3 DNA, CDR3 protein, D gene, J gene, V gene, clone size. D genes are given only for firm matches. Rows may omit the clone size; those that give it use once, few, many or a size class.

CDR3 DNA: TGTGCCAGCAGCCTGACAGGAGCTCGGGCCGGGGAGCTGTTTTTT; CDR3 protein: CASSLTGARAGELFF; D gene: -; J gene: TRBJ2-2; V gene: TRBV3-1; clone size: many
CDR3 DNA: TGTGCCAGCGTAGGGGGACGGATTCAGTACTTC; CDR3 protein: CASVGGRIQYF; D gene: -; J gene: TRBJ2-4; V gene: TRBV6-4; clone size: many
CDR3 DNA: TGTGCCAGCAGAACAAGGACAGGGGGCCTTGGGGCCAACGTCCTGACTTTC; CDR3 protein: CASRTRTGGLGANVLTF; D gene: TRBD1; J gene: TRBJ2-6; V gene: TRBV28; clone size: many
CDR3 DNA: TGCAGTGCTAGAGATTGGGTGGCGGGGGGAGAAGAGACCCAGTACTTC; CDR3 protein: CSARDWVAGGEETQYF; D gene: TRBD2; J gene: TRBJ2-5; V gene: TRBV20-1; clone size: many
CDR3 DNA: TGCAGCGTTTTTCGGCAGTTCCCTGAAGCTTTCTTT; CDR3 protein: CSVFRQFPEAFF; D gene: -; J gene: TRBJ1-1; V gene: TRBV29-1; clone size: few
CDR3 DNA: TGTGCCAGCAGCCAACCGGGACTAGCGGGGCCGCAGTATTTT; CDR3 protein: CASSQPGLAGPQYF; D gene: TRBD2; J gene: TRBJ2-3; V gene: TRBV4-2; clone size: many
CDR3 DNA: TGTGCCAGCAGCTTAGAAAGCCACCGGGGCTACGAGCAGTACTTC; CDR3 protein: CASSLESHRGYEQYF; D gene: -; J gene: TRBJ2-7; V gene: TRBV7-2; clone size: many
CDR3 DNA: TGTGCCAGCAGCTGGTCCGGGACAGGGTCATACGAGCAGTACTTC; CDR3 protein: CASSWSGTGSYEQYF; D gene: TRBD1; J gene: TRBJ2-7; V gene: TRBV7-2; clone size: many
CDR3 DNA: TGCAGCGTTCGGACAGGGCGTTGGACTGAAGCTTTCTTT; CDR3 protein: CSVRTGRWTEAFF; D gene: TRBD1; J gene: TRBJ1-1; V gene: TRBV29-1; clone size: many
CDR3 DNA: TGTGCCAGCTCACCACCGGGACTAGCGGCCAATGAGCAGTTCTTC; CDR3 protein: CASSPPGLAANEQFF; D gene: TRBD2; J gene: TRBJ2-1; V gene: TRBV18; clone size: -
CDR3 DNA: TGTGCCAGCAGCAACACTGAAGCTTTCTTT; CDR3 protein: CASSNTEAFF; D gene: -; J gene: TRBJ1-1; V gene: TRBV21-1; clone size: many
CDR3 DNA: TGTGCCAGCAGTGATGTCAGGGCCCCTAACACCGGGGAGCTGTTTTTT; CDR3 protein: CASSDVRAPNTGELFF; D gene: -; J gene: TRBJ2-2; V gene: TRBV6-1; clone size: few
CDR3 DNA: TGCGCCAGCAGCCGTGGTAGACAGGCCACGAACACTGAAGCTTTCTTT; CDR3 protein: CASSRGRQATNTEAFF; D gene: -; J gene: TRBJ1-1; V gene: TRBV5-1; clone size: many
CDR3 DNA: TGTGCCATCAGGGGCGGGGTCCGATACAATGAGCAGTTCTTC; CDR3 protein: CAIRGGVRYNEQFF; D gene: -; J gene: TRBJ2-1; V gene: TRBV10-3; clone size: many
CDR3 DNA: TGCGCCAGCAGTCAAAAGGGGGCTAGCAATGAGCAGTTCTTC; CDR3 protein: CASSQKGASNEQFF; D gene: TRBD1; J gene: TRBJ2-1; V gene: TRBV23-1; clone size: -
CDR3 DNA: TGCAGCATCGGGCCGGGGAACGGAGAGACCCAGTACTTC; CDR3 protein: CSIGPGNGETQYF; D gene: -; J gene: TRBJ2-5; V gene: TRBV29-1; clone size: many
CDR3 DNA: TGCGCCAGCAGCTTGGGGGGCTACATGGACTATGGCTACACCTTC; CDR3 protein: CASSLGGYMDYGYTF; D gene: -; J gene: TRBJ1-2; V gene: TRBV5-1; clone size: few
CDR3 DNA: TGTGCCAGCAGCCCAGGGGGGGGCCGGGAGACCCAGTACTTC; CDR3 protein: CASSPGGGRETQYF; D gene: -; J gene: TRBJ2-5; V gene: TRBV27; clone size: -
CDR3 DNA: TGTGCTAGTGGTTTGAACTGGAACACTGAAGCTTTCTTT; CDR3 protein: CASGLNWNTEAFF; D gene: -; J gene: TRBJ1-1; V gene: TRBV12-5; clone size: many
CDR3 DNA: TGTGCCAGCAGCGCGGACAGGCGTCAGCCCCAGCATTTT; CDR3 protein: CASSADRRQPQHF; D gene: TRBD1; J gene: TRBJ1-5; V gene: TRBV7-2; clone size: few
CDR3 DNA: TGTGCCAGCAGCGCCAACAGGGGCGGTTCTTACAATGAGCAGTTCTTC; CDR3 protein: CASSANRGGSYNEQFF; D gene: TRBD1; J gene: TRBJ2-1; V gene: TRBV11-2; clone size: many
CDR3 DNA: TGTGCCAGCAGCTTATCTGGGGGACAGGGTGGGGAAAAACTGTTTTTT; CDR3 protein: CASSLSGGQGGEKLFF; D gene: TRBD1; J gene: TRBJ1-4; V gene: TRBV7-2; clone size: many
CDR3 DNA: TGTGCCAGCAGCTTAAACAGAGACATGGGCTACACCTTC; CDR3 protein: CASSLNRDMGYTF; D gene: -; J gene: TRBJ1-2; V gene: TRBV7-2; clone size: -
CDR3 DNA: TGTGCCAGCAGTGTATCAGGGTGGCAGCCCCAGCATTTT; CDR3 protein: CASSVSGWQPQHF; D gene: -; J gene: TRBJ1-5; V gene: TRBV2; clone size: many
CDR3 DNA: TGCGCCAGCGTCGCCGGGACAGCGAACACCGGGGAGCTGTTTTTT; CDR3 protein: CASVAGTANTGELFF; D gene: TRBD1; J gene: TRBJ2-2; V gene: TRBV5-1; clone size: many
CDR3 DNA: TGTGCCAGCAGCTTAATGGGACAGGGAGGTCAGCCCCAGCATTTT; CDR3 protein: CASSLMGQGGQPQHF; D gene: TRBD1; J gene: TRBJ1-5; V gene: TRBV7-8; clone size: many
CDR3 DNA: TGTGCCAGCAGCTTAAGGACTAGCGGGGGCTACTACGAGCAGTACTTC; CDR3 protein: CASSLRTSGGYYEQYF; D gene: TRBD2; J gene: TRBJ2-7; V gene: TRBV11-2; clone size: many
CDR3 DNA: TGTGCCAGCAGCTTATCGGGGGGGCCGGGAGATACGCAGTATTTT; CDR3 protein: CASSLSGGPGDTQYF; D gene: TRBD2; J gene: TRBJ2-3; V gene: TRBV7-2; clone size: few
CDR3 DNA: TGCGCCAGCAGCTTCGGGACAGCCTCCACAGATACGCAGTATTTT; CDR3 protein: CASSFGTASTDTQYF; D gene: TRBD1; J gene: TRBJ2-3; V gene: TRBV5-1; clone size: many
CDR3 DNA: TGTGCCAGCAGCCCCACTCCATTTTCCGGGGAGCTGTTTTTT; CDR3 protein: CASSPTPFSGELFF; D gene: -; J gene: TRBJ2-2; V gene: TRBV7-8; clone size: many
CDR3 DNA: TGCGCCAGCGGTGGGACAGGAGGTAACACTGAAGCTTTCTTT; CDR3 protein: CASGGTGGNTEAFF; D gene: TRBD1; J gene: TRBJ1-1; V gene: TRBV5-1; clone size: many
CDR3 DNA: TGTGCCAGCAGCCCAATACAGGGAGCCGTCAATGAGCAGTTCTTC; CDR3 protein: CASSPIQGAVNEQFF; D gene: -; J gene: TRBJ2-1; V gene: TRBV14; clone size: few
CDR3 DNA: TGCAGTGCTAGAGATGGCCGGCACACCTATAATTCACCCCTCCACTTT; CDR3 protein: CSARDGRHTYNSPLHF; D gene: -; J gene: TRBJ1-6; V gene: TRBV20-1; clone size: once
CDR3 DNA: TGTGCCAGCAGCCCTACCTACTCCGGGACCTCCTACAATGAGCAGTTCTTC; CDR3 protein: CASSPTYSGTSYNEQFF; D gene: -; J gene: TRBJ2-1; V gene: TRBV5-5; clone size: many
CDR3 DNA: TGTGCCAGCAGCTTGATTTCTGCAGGGGAAGCTTTCTTT; CDR3 protein: CASSLISAGEAFF; D gene: -; J gene: TRBJ1-1; V gene: TRBV7-9; clone size: many
CDR3 DNA: TGCAGTGTTTCACTAGCGGCCTACAATGAGCAGTTCTTC; CDR3 protein: CSVSLAAYNEQFF; D gene: TRBD2; J gene: TRBJ2-1; V gene: TRBV20-1; clone size: few
CDR3 DNA: TGCGCCAGCAGCCGGACCCGGGGGGACGGCACAGATACGCAGTATTTT; CDR3 protein: CASSRTRGDGTDTQYF; D gene: TRBD2; J gene: TRBJ2-3; V gene: TRBV5-1; clone size: many
CDR3 DNA: TGTGCCAGCAGCCTACAGGATCAGCCCCAGCATTTT; CDR3 protein: CASSLQDQPQHF; D gene: -; J gene: TRBJ1-5; V gene: TRBV7-2; clone size: many
CDR3 DNA: TGCGCCAGCAGCTCCAGGGGGTGGGCCACAGATACGCAGTATTTT; CDR3 protein: CASSSRGWATDTQYF; D gene: TRBD1; J gene: TRBJ2-3; V gene: TRBV5-1; clone size: many